Shown below are 10 T cell receptor beta chains from a single sample sequenced in a study of blood T cell repertoires in COVID-19. Assay: immunoSEQ multiplex PCR; the TCRdb copy retains only in-frame clones and omits some. The sample yields 13,000 to 15,000 clones, about four fifths seen once. Input material: peripheral blood. The receptors derive from a woman aged 55-75 years with acute or convalescent COVID-19.

J is TRBJ2-5 and V is TRBV27; the D gene is possibly TRBD2 (6 bases). CDR3 length equals 14 residues. CDR1 is MNHEY and CDR2 is SMNVEV in the germline V gene (reference sequence). Trimming took 2 bases from V and 2 from J, leaving 9 bases between them. The CDR3 here is CASSLAGNQETQYF. The CDR3 DNA sequence: TGTGCCAGCAGTTTAGCGGGAAATCAAGAGACCCAGTACTTC.

The chain joins TRBV7-2 to TRBJ2-5, with a tentative D call TRBD2 (6 bases). Germline V gene sequence: CDR1 SGHTA, CDR2 FQGNSA. The V end was cut by 2 bases, the J end by 2 bases, with 12 bases between. The CDR3 is 15 amino acids. The CDR3 region has the DNA TGTGCCAGCAGCTTAAACGGGAGTCCTCAAGAGACCCAGTACTTC. It is translated as CASSLNGSPQETQYF.

V is TRBV7-2 and J is TRBJ2-2; possibly TRBD1 for D (6 bases). Germline loops: CDR1 SGHTA, CDR2 FQGNSA. Trimming pared 4 bases from V and 0 bases from J, leaving 6 bases between. This CDR3 spans 14 amino acids. CDR3: CASSWTANTGELFF. CDR3 in DNA: TGTGCCAGCAGCTGGACAGCGAACACCGGGGAGCTGTTTTTT.

The chain joins TRBV5-1 to TRBJ2-1, with D tentatively TRBD2 (6 bases). The CDR3 is 14 residues long. Trimming took off 1 base at V and 12 bases at J, with 17 bases between the two ends. Germline CDR1 is SGHRS and CDR2 is YFSETQ. CDR3 residues: CASSLTRDSLVQFF. DNA for the CDR3: TGCGCCAGCAGCTTGACCCGGGACTCCCTAGTGCAGTTCTTC.

The chain is built from TRBV10-3 and TRBJ1-2; 8 nucleotides align to TRBD1. This CDR3 contains 15 residues. Trimming cost V 5 bases and J 3 bases; bases outside gene matches: 8. Per germline, CDR1 ENHRY and CDR2 SYGVKD. The CDR3 coding sequence is TGTGCCATCAGTTACGACAGGGGTGATTACTATGGCTACACCTTC. Its protein product is CAISYDRGDYYGYTF.

The chain links TRBV6-5 to TRBJ2-3; D remains unclear. V was shortened by 11 bases and J by 4 bases, with 16 bases between the two germline ends. CDR3 size: 13 residues. Germline CDR1 is MNHEY and CDR2 is SVGAGI. CDR3: CASSIEAADTQYF. Here the CDR3 DNA reads TGTGCCTCAAGTATAGAGGCTGCAGATACGCAGTATTTT.

The chain links TRBV2 to TRBJ2-5, with 8 nucleotides matching TRBD1. Germline V gives CDR1 SNHLY, CDR2 FYNNEI. V shed 6 bases and J 0 bases; nucleotides not matched to a gene: 3. The length of the CDR3 is 14 residues. The CDR3 spells CASRGTGHQETQYF. The CDR3 nucleotides read TGTGCCAGCAGGGGGACAGGTCACCAAGAGACCCAGTACTTC.

The chain combines TRBV27 with TRBJ1-6; TRBD1 is a possible D gene (5 bases). The CDR3 totals 15 residues. Germline V gene lookup returns CDR1 MNHEY and CDR2 SMNVEV (reference sequence). V lost 2 bases to trimming and J lost 8 bases, with 13 bases between them. In nucleotides, the CDR3 is TGTGCCAGCAGTTTAACCCCAGGAGGGGATTCACCCCTCCACTTT. The encoded protein is CASSLTPGGDSPLHF.

The V call is TRBV29-1, the J call TRBJ2-7; a weak D match, TRBD2 (5 bases). The V gene's germline CDR1 is SQVTM and CDR2 ANQGSEA. V was pared by 6 bases and J by 0 bases, with 9 bases between. The CDR3 has 12 residues. The CDR3: CSVDRGSYEQYF. The CDR3 DNA follows: TGCAGCGTCGACCGGGGCTCCTACGAGCAGTACTTC.

The V gene is TRBV12-3 or TRBV12-4, the J gene TRBJ1-4; D remains unclear. V was clipped by 6 bases and J by 8 bases, with 13 bases between them. CDR3 length: 13 residues. DNA of the CDR3: TGTGCCAGCAGAGTGACTAGGAGAGAAAAACTGTTTTTT. This gives the protein CASRVTRREKLFF.